Here is one TCR beta chain with its context. The target antigen is unknown. The data were taken from a study of cytomegalovirus exposure and HLA in healthy donors. Study-level findings and limits: Later, an analysis found that common viral pathogens appeared to be linked with several of the most significant clusters.

In germline, CDR1 is SGHTA, CDR2 FQGNSA. The trim removed 5 bases at V and 1 base at J, leaving 5 bases unmatched. The CDR3 extends over 16 amino acids. PCR involved 60 Vbeta and 13 Jbeta primers. Original handling: Among the unique TCR beta chains that a later analysis counted, about 86 million in all, approximately 12 million were shared. Using immunoSEQ multiplex PCR, the repertoire was profiled, and TCRdb retains in-frame clones only, with some absent. V, J and clone size reflect that table, while D and trimming were determined from the DNA. This sample's clone table lists approximately 140,000 clones.

The TCR was taken from a woman in her 40s in good health and CMV-seronegative. The gene calls are TRBV7-2 and TRBJ2-2, with 9 bases aligning to TRBD2. The sample comprised PBMCs. The CDR3 DNA reads as TGTGCCAGCAGCGACAGGCGGGGGGGGAACACCGGGGAGCTGTTTTTT. Its protein product is CASSDRRGGNTGELFF.